Following are 2 T cell receptor beta chains from one sample sequenced in a study of T cell repertoires in cytomegalovirus infection. TCRdb reprocessed the reads with MiXCR, giving one entry per CDR3 protein. Of about 320,000 distinct CDR3 sequences in the sample, around a tenth were seen once. Sequenced sample: PBMCs. Every receptor here comes from a human donor in good health (CMV status not recorded). Some clones in this sample may be carry-over from other donors' samples.

This clonotype was counted at least ten times. This rearrangement joins TRBV5-4 to TRBJ2-7, with D perhaps matching TRBD2 (5 bases). The CDR3 is 15 residues long. The V end was cut by 2 bases, the J end by 2 bases, with 14 bases between. Germline V gene lookup returns CDR1 SGHNT and CDR2 YYREEE (reference sequence). This chain's CDR3 is CASSLDPDGAYEQYF. The DNA for the CDR3 is TGTGCCAGCAGCTTAGACCCGGACGGGGCCTACGAGCAGTACTTC.

This clonotype was observed a few times. J is TRBJ1-2 and V is TRBV12-3 or TRBV12-4; no clear D gene. Trimming shortened V by 0 bases and J by 6 bases, and 17 bases separated the two germline ends. The CDR3 extends over 16 amino acids. Here the CDR3 reads CASSLAFRGTMNGYTF. CDR3 coding DNA: TGTGCCAGCAGTTTAGCGTTCCGCGGTACGATGAATGGCTACACCTTC.